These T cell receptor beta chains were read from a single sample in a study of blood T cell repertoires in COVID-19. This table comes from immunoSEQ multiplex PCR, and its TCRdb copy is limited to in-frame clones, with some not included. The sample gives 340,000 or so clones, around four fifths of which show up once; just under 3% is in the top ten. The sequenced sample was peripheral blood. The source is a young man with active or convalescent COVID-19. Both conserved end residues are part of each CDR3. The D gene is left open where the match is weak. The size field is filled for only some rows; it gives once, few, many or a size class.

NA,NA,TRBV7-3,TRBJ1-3,CASSQGPGGNTIYF,TGTGCCAGCAGCCAGGGGCCCGGGGGAAACACCATATATTTT
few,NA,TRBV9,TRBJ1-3,CASSLGVGSGNTIYF,TGTGCCAGCAGTCTCGGGGTCGGCTCTGGAAACACCATATATTTT
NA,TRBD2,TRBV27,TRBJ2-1,CASSPQAGGLDEQFF,TGTGCCAGCAGTCCCCAAGCGGGGGGTTTAGATGAGCAGTTCTTC
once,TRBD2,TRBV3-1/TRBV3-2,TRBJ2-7,CASSQGRDEQYF,TGTGCCAGCAGCCAGGGGAGGGACGAGCAGTACTTC
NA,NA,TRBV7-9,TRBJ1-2,CASSSPGLDNTF,TGTGCCAGCAGCTCTCCCGGACTGGATAACACCTTC
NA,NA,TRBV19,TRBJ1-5,CASTSGSGYSNQPQHF,TGTGCCAGTACCTCCGGCTCAGGATATAGCAATCAGCCCCAGCATTTT
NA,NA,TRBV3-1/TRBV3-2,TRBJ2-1,CASSPGPAYNEQFF,TGTGCCAGCAGCCCGGGTCCAGCCTACAATGAGCAGTTCTTC
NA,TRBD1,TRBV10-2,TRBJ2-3,CASSELDRVATDTQYF,TGCGCCAGCAGTGAATTGGACAGGGTGGCCACAGATACGCAGTATTTT
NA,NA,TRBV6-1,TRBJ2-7,CASSDGGRGWDEQYF,TGTGCCAGCAGTGACGGGGGGCGGGGTTGGGACGAGCAGTACTTC
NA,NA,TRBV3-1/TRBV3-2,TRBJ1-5,CASSQGRAIGPYSNQPQHF,TGTGCCAGCAGCCAAGGCAGGGCAATCGGGCCGTATAGCAATCAGCCCCAGCATTTT
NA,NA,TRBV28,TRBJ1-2,CASSPHGDGGYTF,TGTGCCAGCAGTCCCCACGGCGACGGGGGCTACACCTTC
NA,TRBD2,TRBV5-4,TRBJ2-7,CASSLGTSDYEQYF,TGTGCCAGCAGCTTGGGGACTAGCGATTACGAGCAGTACTTC
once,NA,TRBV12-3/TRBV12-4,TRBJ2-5,CASTRGQETQYF,TGTGCCAGCACCCGGGGACAAGAGACCCAGTACTTC
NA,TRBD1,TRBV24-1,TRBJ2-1,CATSDGTGVLYNEQFF,TGTGCCACCAGTGACGGGACAGGGGTCCTCTACAATGAGCAGTTCTTC
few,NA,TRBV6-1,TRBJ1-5,CASSEGGYQPQHF,TGTGCCAGCAGTGAGGGGGGATATCAGCCCCAGCATTTT
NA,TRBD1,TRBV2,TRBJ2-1,CASGTTGGDEQFF,TGTGCCAGCGGCACGACAGGGGGCGATGAGCAGTTCTTC
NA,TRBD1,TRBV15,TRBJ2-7,CATSRGLDRVYEQYF,TGTGCCACCAGCAGAGGACTCGACAGGGTCTACGAGCAGTACTTC
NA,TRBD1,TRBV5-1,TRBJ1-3,CASSFTGGAGNTIYF,TGCGCCAGCAGCTTTACAGGGGGGGCTGGAAACACCATATATTTT
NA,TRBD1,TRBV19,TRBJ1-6,CASRLDREDNSPLHF,TGTGCCAGTAGACTCGACAGGGAGGATAATTCACCCCTCCACTTT
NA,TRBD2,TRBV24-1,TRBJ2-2,CATSDFPSGVTGELFF,TGTGCCACCAGTGATTTCCCTAGCGGGGTAACCGGGGAGCTGTTTTTT
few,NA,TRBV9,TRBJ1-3,CASSPESPTDPSDTIYF,TGTGCCAGCAGCCCCGAATCCCCGACAGACCCCTCGGACACCATATATTTT
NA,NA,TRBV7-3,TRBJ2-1,CASSPGGSGHNEQFF,TGTGCCAGCAGCCCCGGCGGTAGCGGACACAATGAGCAGTTCTTC
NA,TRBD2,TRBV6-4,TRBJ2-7,CASSDRGTSATRPLSEQYF,TGTGCCAGCAGTGACCGAGGAACTAGCGCCACACGCCCTTTGAGCGAGCAGTACTTC
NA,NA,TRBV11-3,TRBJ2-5,CASSFGERETQYF,TGTGCCAGCAGCTTTGGGGAGCGGGAGACCCAGTACTTC
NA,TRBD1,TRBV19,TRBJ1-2,CASTDPGGQTWSYTF,TGTGCCAGTACGGACCCAGGGGGACAGACCTGGAGCTACACCTTC
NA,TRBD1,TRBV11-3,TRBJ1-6,CASSSTGGVSPLHF,TGTGCCAGCAGCTCCACAGGGGGCGTGTCACCCCTCCACTTT
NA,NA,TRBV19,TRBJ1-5,CASSIRTAQGNQPQHF,TGTGCCAGTAGTATAAGGACCGCCCAGGGGAATCAGCCCCAGCATTTT
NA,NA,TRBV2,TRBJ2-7,CASSESIRAYEQYF,TGTGCCAGCAGTGAATCTATCAGGGCCTACGAGCAGTACTTC
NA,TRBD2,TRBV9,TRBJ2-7,CASSSDDSALAGEQYF,TGTGCCAGCAGTTCAGACGATAGTGCACTAGCGGGCGAGCAGTACTTC
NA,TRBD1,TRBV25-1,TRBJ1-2,CASSETGLSF,TGTGCCAGCAGCGAGACAGGGCTCTCCTTC
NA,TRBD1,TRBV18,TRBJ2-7,CASSPKVGTGDEQYF,TGTGCCAGCTCACCAAAGGTGGGGACAGGGGACGAGCAGTACTTC
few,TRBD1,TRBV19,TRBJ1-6,CASSRQGNNSPLHF,TGTGCCAGTAGTAGACAGGGGAATAATTCACCCCTCCACTTT
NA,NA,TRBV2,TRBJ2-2,CASSEFRDTGELFF,TGTGCCAGCAGTGAATTCCGGGACACCGGGGAGCTGTTTTTT
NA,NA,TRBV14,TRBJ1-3,CASSQAYGSNSGNTIYF,TGTGCCAGCAGCCAGGCTTACGGGTCCAACTCTGGAAACACCATATATTTT
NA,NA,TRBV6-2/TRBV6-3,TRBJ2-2,CASSPQGRGTGELFF,TGTGCCAGCAGCCCTCAGGGGCGTGGGACCGGGGAGCTGTTTTTT
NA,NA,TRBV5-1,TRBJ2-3,CASSLNGGDTDTQYF,TGCGCCAGCAGCTTAAACGGAGGGGACACAGATACGCAGTATTTT
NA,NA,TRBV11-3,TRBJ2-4,CASKGQGNIQYF,TGTGCCAGCAAGGGGCAGGGAAACATTCAGTACTTC
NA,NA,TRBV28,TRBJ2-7,CASMDSSRTDSPYEQYF,TGTGCCAGCATGGACTCCAGTAGGACTGATTCTCCCTACGAGCAGTACTTC
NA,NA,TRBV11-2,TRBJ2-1,CASSLGSRTRIHNEQFF,TGTGCCAGCAGCTTAGGCAGTAGGACACGCATCCACAATGAGCAGTTCTTC
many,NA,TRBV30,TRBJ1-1,CAWSVGHYTEAFF,TGTGCCTGGAGTGTAGGACACTACACTGAAGCTTTCTTT
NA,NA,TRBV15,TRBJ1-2,CATSSGGDYGYTF,TGTGCCACCAGCAGTGGGGGGGACTATGGCTACACCTTC
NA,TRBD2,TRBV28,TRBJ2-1,CASSSGTSSPREQFF,TGTGCCAGCAGTTCCGGGACTAGCAGTCCCAGGGAGCAGTTCTTC
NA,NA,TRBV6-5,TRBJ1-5,CASRPQNSNQPQHF,TGTGCCAGCAGGCCACAGAATAGCAATCAGCCCCAGCATTTT
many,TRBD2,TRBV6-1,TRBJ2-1,CASSELAATYNEQFF,TGTGCCAGCAGTGAACTAGCGGCGACCTACAATGAGCAGTTCTTC
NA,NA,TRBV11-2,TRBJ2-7,CASSLNYEQYF,TGTGCCAGCAGCCTAAACTACGAGCAGTACTTC
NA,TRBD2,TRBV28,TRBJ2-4,CASSPGASGRVKNIQYF,TGTGCCAGCAGTCCGGGTGCTAGCGGGAGGGTTAAAAACATTCAGTACTTC
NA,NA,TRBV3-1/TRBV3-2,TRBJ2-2,CATLGGPANTGELFF,TGTGCCACCCTGGGGGGGCCTGCGAACACCGGGGAGCTGTTTTTT
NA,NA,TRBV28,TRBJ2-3,CASSLTGQTGTDTQYF,TGTGCCAGCAGCCTCACCGGACAGACGGGGACAGATACGCAGTATTTT
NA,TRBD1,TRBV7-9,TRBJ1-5,CASSLVGGGGNQPQHF,TGTGCCAGCAGCTTAGTAGGGGGCGGGGGCAATCAGCCCCAGCATTTT
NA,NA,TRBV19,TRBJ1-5,CATGGGRQPQHF,TGTGCCACCGGGGGGGGGCGACAGCCCCAGCATTTT
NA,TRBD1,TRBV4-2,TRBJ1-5,CASSKTQGSNQPQHF,TGTGCCAGCAGCAAAACACAGGGGAGCAATCAGCCCCAGCATTTT
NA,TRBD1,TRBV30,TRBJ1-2,CAWSVRTGGGYTF,TGTGCCTGGAGTGTACGTACAGGGGGTGGCTACACCTTC
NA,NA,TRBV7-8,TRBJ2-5,CASSWGLSQYF,TGTGCCAGCAGCTGGGGCCTGAGCCAGTACTTC
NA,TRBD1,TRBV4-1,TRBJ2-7,CASSPSRGTGDREQYF,TGCGCCAGCAGCCCCTCACGCGGGACAGGGGACAGAGAGCAGTACTTC